Listed below are T cell receptor beta chains from one sample, sequenced in a study of blood T cell repertoires in COVID-19. Sequencing used immunoSEQ multiplex PCR; TCRdb keeps in-frame clones, though not all of them. The table lists around 160,000 clones, roughly nine tenths of them singletons. The sample comprised peripheral blood. The origin of the receptors is a man aged 60-69 years with active or convalescent COVID-19. Each CDR3 is given with its conserved first and last residue. D genes are given only for firm matches. Clone sizes are given selectively: once, few, many, or a class where the clone is expanded.

J gene: TRBJ1-1
D gene: -
V gene: TRBV29-1
clone size: -
CDR3 length: 16
CDR3 DNA: TGCAGCGTTGAAGCGCTAGTGGACAGTATCAACACTGAAGCTTTCTTT
CDR3 protein: CSVEALVDSINTEAFF

J gene: TRBJ1-5
D gene: TRBD1
V gene: TRBV23-1
clone size: -
CDR3 length: 16
CDR3 DNA: TGCGCCAGCAGCCCCAGGAATCGACAGGGGGGTCAGCCCCAGCATTTT
CDR3 protein: CASSPRNRQGGQPQHF

J gene: TRBJ1-2
D gene: -
V gene: TRBV2
clone size: -
CDR3 length: 14
CDR3 DNA: TGTGCCAGCAGTGAAATCACGGGTAACTATGGCTACACCTTC
CDR3 protein: CASSEITGNYGYTF

J gene: TRBJ2-1
D gene: TRBD2
V gene: TRBV7-2
clone size: -
CDR3 length: 14
CDR3 DNA: TGTGCCAGCAGCTTGCAGCGGGGAGGGAATGAGCAGTTCTTC
CDR3 protein: CASSLQRGGNEQFF

J gene: TRBJ1-1
D gene: -
V gene: TRBV7-9
clone size: -
CDR3 length: 15
CDR3 DNA: TGTGCCAGCAGCTTAGGCTCAGGCTACAACGATGAAGCTTTCTTT
CDR3 protein: CASSLGSGYNDEAFF

J gene: TRBJ2-1
D gene: TRBD2
V gene: TRBV5-1
clone size: -
CDR3 length: 15
CDR3 DNA: TGCGCCAGCAGCTTCGGTAGCGGGTTCTACAATGAGCAGTTCTTC
CDR3 protein: CASSFGSGFYNEQFF

J gene: TRBJ1-2
D gene: TRBD1
V gene: TRBV25-1
clone size: -
CDR3 length: 14
CDR3 DNA: TGTGCCAGCAGCCGGGACAGCTCTAACTATGGCTACACCTTC
CDR3 protein: CASSRDSSNYGYTF

J gene: TRBJ1-5
D gene: -
V gene: TRBV19
clone size: -
CDR3 length: 14
CDR3 DNA: TGTGCCAGTAGTATTCGGCAGGGGAATCAGCCCCAGCATTTT
CDR3 protein: CASSIRQGNQPQHF

J gene: TRBJ1-2
D gene: TRBD1
V gene: TRBV30
clone size: -
CDR3 length: 14
CDR3 DNA: TGTGCCTGGAGTCAGGGGGGCAGTAACTATGGCTACACCTTC
CDR3 protein: CAWSQGGSNYGYTF

J gene: TRBJ1-2
D gene: TRBD1
V gene: TRBV4-2
clone size: -
CDR3 length: 16
CDR3 DNA: TGTGCCAGCAGCCAAGATTGGGGACAGACCCACTATGGCTACACCTTC
CDR3 protein: CASSQDWGQTHYGYTF

J gene: TRBJ1-2
D gene: TRBD1
V gene: TRBV27
clone size: -
CDR3 length: 15
CDR3 DNA: TGTGCCAGCAGTACGACAGGGGGCAAGTTTTATGGCTACACCTTC
CDR3 protein: CASSTTGGKFYGYTF

J gene: TRBJ2-3
D gene: -
V gene: TRBV21-1
clone size: -
CDR3 length: 16
CDR3 DNA: TGTGCCAGCAGTCCAAAGCGGGGGGACCACACAGATACGCAGTATTTT
CDR3 protein: CASSPKRGDHTDTQYF

J gene: TRBJ2-3
D gene: TRBD1
V gene: TRBV7-9
clone size: -
CDR3 length: 17
CDR3 DNA: TGTGCCAGCAGCTCCAGAGCCCCAACAGGGGACACAGATACGCAGTATTTT
CDR3 protein: CASSSRAPTGDTDTQYF

J gene: TRBJ1-2
D gene: TRBD1
V gene: TRBV2
clone size: -
CDR3 length: 16
CDR3 DNA: TGTGCCAGCAGGGCACCCGGGACAGGGGGGGTCCATGGCTACACCTTC
CDR3 protein: CASRAPGTGGVHGYTF

J gene: TRBJ2-3
D gene: -
V gene: TRBV2
clone size: -
CDR3 length: 15
CDR3 DNA: TGTGCCACCGCTGTGAGGAGGGAGAACACAGATACGCAGTATTTT
CDR3 protein: CATAVRRENTDTQYF

J gene: TRBJ1-1
D gene: -
V gene: TRBV11-2
clone size: -
CDR3 length: 16
CDR3 DNA: TGTGCCAGCAGCCCTCTATTACAGCCTTCGGACACTGAAGCTTTCTTT
CDR3 protein: CASSPLLQPSDTEAFF

J gene: TRBJ1-4
D gene: -
V gene: TRBV18
clone size: -
CDR3 length: 16
CDR3 DNA: TGTGCCAGCTCACCGCAGGGCTCGGCAACTAATGAAAAACTGTTTTTT
CDR3 protein: CASSPQGSATNEKLFF

J gene: TRBJ1-5
D gene: -
V gene: TRBV5-1
clone size: few
CDR3 length: 15
CDR3 DNA: TGCGCCAGCAGCTTGGACGGTTATAGCAATCAGCCCCAGCATTTT
CDR3 protein: CASSLDGYSNQPQHF

J gene: TRBJ1-5
D gene: -
V gene: TRBV29-1
clone size: -
CDR3 length: 14
CDR3 DNA: TGCAGCGTTCTCGACCCGGGAGCGGGTCAGCCCCAGCATTTT
CDR3 protein: CSVLDPGAGQPQHF

J gene: TRBJ1-1
D gene: TRBD1
V gene: TRBV14
clone size: -
CDR3 length: 15
CDR3 DNA: TGTGCCAGCAGCCACTTCAGGGGGAGGAACACTGAAGCTTTCTTT
CDR3 protein: CASSHFRGRNTEAFF

J gene: TRBJ1-5
D gene: -
V gene: TRBV27
clone size: -
CDR3 length: 15
CDR3 DNA: TGTGCCAGCAGTTTATCTTGGCCGGGGGGCCAGCCCCAGCATTTT
CDR3 protein: CASSLSWPGGQPQHF

J gene: TRBJ2-7
D gene: TRBD1
V gene: TRBV5-6
clone size: -
CDR3 length: 14
CDR3 DNA: TGTGCCAGCAGCTATGGTCAGGGGGCTCTCGAGCAGTACTTC
CDR3 protein: CASSYGQGALEQYF

J gene: TRBJ2-7
D gene: TRBD2
V gene: TRBV5-1
clone size: -
CDR3 length: 15
CDR3 DNA: TGCGCCAGCAGCTGGTTGGGAGGGGTCAACTACGAGCAGTACTTC
CDR3 protein: CASSWLGGVNYEQYF

J gene: TRBJ2-2
D gene: TRBD1
V gene: TRBV14
clone size: -
CDR3 length: 14
CDR3 DNA: TGTGCCAGCAGCTTAAGGACAGGCGCCGGGGAGCTGTTTTTT
CDR3 protein: CASSLRTGAGELFF

J gene: TRBJ1-1
D gene: -
V gene: TRBV18
clone size: -
CDR3 length: 13
CDR3 DNA: TGTGCCAGCGGAGGATTGCTGAACACTGAAGCTTTCTTT
CDR3 protein: CASGGLLNTEAFF

J gene: TRBJ1-5
D gene: -
V gene: TRBV6-5
clone size: -
CDR3 length: 13
CDR3 DNA: TGTGCCAGCAGGGGGGGTCTCAATCAGCCCCAGCATTTT
CDR3 protein: CASRGGLNQPQHF

J gene: TRBJ2-1
D gene: TRBD2
V gene: TRBV7-2
clone size: -
CDR3 length: 14
CDR3 DNA: TGTGCCAGCAGCCCTAGCGGACTTTACAATGAGCAGTTCTTC
CDR3 protein: CASSPSGLYNEQFF

J gene: TRBJ1-5
D gene: TRBD1
V gene: TRBV25-1
clone size: -
CDR3 length: 15
CDR3 DNA: TGTGCCAGCAGGGGACAGGGGACCTCTCATCAGCCCCAGCATTTT
CDR3 protein: CASRGQGTSHQPQHF

J gene: TRBJ1-2
D gene: TRBD1
V gene: TRBV5-8
clone size: -
CDR3 length: 14
CDR3 DNA: TGTGCCAGCAGCCGACAGGGGGCGGGCTATGGCTACACCTTC
CDR3 protein: CASSRQGAGYGYTF

J gene: TRBJ2-1
D gene: -
V gene: TRBV7-6
clone size: once
CDR3 length: 16
CDR3 DNA: TGTGCCAGCAGCTTAATGCAAGCGATCACCTACAATGAGCAGTTCTTC
CDR3 protein: CASSLMQAITYNEQFF

J gene: TRBJ2-5
D gene: -
V gene: TRBV3-1/TRBV3-2
clone size: -
CDR3 length: 18
CDR3 DNA: TGTGCCAGCAGCCAAGTGCAGGGGTCCGGGGCGGGAGAAGAGACCCAGTACTTC
CDR3 protein: CASSQVQGSGAGEETQYF

J gene: TRBJ1-2
D gene: TRBD1
V gene: TRBV5-1
clone size: few
CDR3 length: 15
CDR3 DNA: TGCGCCAGCAGCCTATATGAGACAGGGGGTAGTGGCTACACCTTC
CDR3 protein: CASSLYETGGSGYTF

J gene: TRBJ2-7
D gene: -
V gene: TRBV5-1
clone size: -
CDR3 length: 15
CDR3 DNA: TGCGCCAGCAGCTCGGAGGGACCGCGAGTCTACGAGCAGTACTTC
CDR3 protein: CASSSEGPRVYEQYF

J gene: TRBJ2-1
D gene: -
V gene: TRBV5-8
clone size: -
CDR3 length: 13
CDR3 DNA: TGTGCCAGCATGCAGTCCCCCTACAATGAGCAGTTCTTC
CDR3 protein: CASMQSPYNEQFF

J gene: TRBJ1-5
D gene: -
V gene: TRBV19
clone size: once
CDR3 length: 17
CDR3 DNA: TGTGCCAGTAGAAATATGTGGAGGGGCCGTAGCAATCAGCCCCAGCATTTT
CDR3 protein: CASRNMWRGRSNQPQHF

J gene: TRBJ1-5
D gene: -
V gene: TRBV5-4
clone size: few
CDR3 length: 16
CDR3 DNA: TGTGCCAGCAGCTTCCTAGGGGAAGGTGGCAATCAGCCCCAGCATTTT
CDR3 protein: CASSFLGEGGNQPQHF

J gene: TRBJ2-7
D gene: TRBD2
V gene: TRBV18
clone size: -
CDR3 length: 15
CDR3 DNA: TGTGCCAGCTCATTAGGACTAGCGGGGGGTTACGAGCAGTACTTC
CDR3 protein: CASSLGLAGGYEQYF

J gene: TRBJ1-5
D gene: -
V gene: TRBV19
clone size: once
CDR3 length: 13
CDR3 DNA: TGTGCCAGTAGTATATCCCTCAATCAGCCCCAGCATTTT
CDR3 protein: CASSISLNQPQHF

J gene: TRBJ1-2
D gene: TRBD1
V gene: TRBV29-1
clone size: -
CDR3 length: 13
CDR3 DNA: TGCAGCGTTTCGGACAGGGGTAACTATGGCTACACCTTC
CDR3 protein: CSVSDRGNYGYTF

J gene: TRBJ2-3
D gene: -
V gene: TRBV5-4
clone size: -
CDR3 length: 13
CDR3 DNA: TGTGCCAGCAGCTTGGACAGCTCAGATACGCAGTATTTT
CDR3 protein: CASSLDSSDTQYF

J gene: TRBJ2-7
D gene: TRBD1
V gene: TRBV7-9
clone size: -
CDR3 length: 15
CDR3 DNA: TGTGCCAGCAGCTTAGACGGACAGGGATACTACGAGCAGTACTTC
CDR3 protein: CASSLDGQGYYEQYF

J gene: TRBJ2-1
D gene: TRBD2
V gene: TRBV3-1/TRBV3-2
clone size: -
CDR3 length: 17
CDR3 DNA: TGTGCCAGCAGCCAAGGACGGCGGGAGCTGGGGAACAATGAGCAGTTCTTC
CDR3 protein: CASSQGRRELGNNEQFF

J gene: TRBJ1-4
D gene: -
V gene: TRBV27
clone size: -
CDR3 length: 13
CDR3 DNA: TGTGCCAGCAGCTGGGGAGGGTATGAAAAACTGTTTTTT
CDR3 protein: CASSWGGYEKLFF

J gene: TRBJ2-1
D gene: TRBD2
V gene: TRBV27
clone size: -
CDR3 length: 18
CDR3 DNA: TGTGCCAGCAGTTTATCAGCCTTTCTAGCGGGGGGATACAATGAGCAGTTCTTC
CDR3 protein: CASSLSAFLAGGYNEQFF

J gene: TRBJ2-3
D gene: -
V gene: TRBV24-1
clone size: -
CDR3 length: 15
CDR3 DNA: TGTGCCACCGGAGGGGCCTTCGGTAACACAGATACGCAGTATTTT
CDR3 protein: CATGGAFGNTDTQYF

J gene: TRBJ1-5
D gene: TRBD1
V gene: TRBV19
clone size: -
CDR3 length: 17
CDR3 DNA: TGTGCCAGTAGTTCACTGACAGGGGTGGTGTATGGTCAGCCCCAGCATTTT
CDR3 protein: CASSSLTGVVYGQPQHF

J gene: TRBJ2-7
D gene: TRBD1
V gene: TRBV5-1
clone size: -
CDR3 length: 14
CDR3 DNA: TGCGCCAGCAGCCCCGGGACAGGCGACTACGAGCAGTACTTC
CDR3 protein: CASSPGTGDYEQYF

J gene: TRBJ2-1
D gene: -
V gene: TRBV5-1
clone size: -
CDR3 length: 23
CDR3 DNA: TGCGCCAGCAGCTTGGCGGCAGGGGTAGACCCCCCCGCCAGCAGTGTCCCCTACAATGAGCAGTTCTTC
CDR3 protein: CASSLAAGVDPPASSVPYNEQFF

J gene: TRBJ1-3
D gene: TRBD1
V gene: TRBV19
clone size: -
CDR3 length: 15
CDR3 DNA: TGTGCCAGTAGTTATGGGACAGGGAGCGGAAACACCATATATTTT
CDR3 protein: CASSYGTGSGNTIYF

J gene: TRBJ2-3
D gene: TRBD2
V gene: TRBV27
clone size: -
CDR3 length: 17
CDR3 DNA: TGTGCCAGCAGAGCCCCCCCGGGCCTAGCGGGAACAGATACGCAGTATTTT
CDR3 protein: CASRAPPGLAGTDTQYF